These T cell receptor beta chains were read from a single sample in a study of blood T cell repertoires in COVID-19. Libraries were prepared by immunoSEQ multiplex PCR; TCRdb keeps only in-frame clonotypes and omits some of them. The sample has 60,000 or so clones; 75% to 90% are singletons. Specimen: peripheral blood. The receptors come from a woman aged 60-70 years with active COVID-19. Both conserved end residues are part of each CDR3. Each record gives: D gene, CDR3 length, V gene, clone size, J gene, CDR3 DNA, CDR3 protein. D genes are given only for firm matches. The size of a clone is reported for some rows only, either as once, few or many, or as a class for expanded clones.

NA	12	TRBV27	NA	TRBJ1-4	TGTGCCAGCAGGCGAGCAGGGGAAAAACTGTTTTTT	CASRRAGEKLFF
TRBD2	15	TRBV6-5	NA	TRBJ2-1	TGTGCCAACGGGGGGAAGCGGGGGAAATACAATGAGCAGTTCTTC	CANGGKRGKYNEQFF
TRBD2	14	TRBV30	NA	TRBJ2-2	TGTGCCTGGCAACTAGCGAGGAACACCGGGGAGCTGTTTTTT	CAWQLARNTGELFF
NA	11	TRBV9	NA	TRBJ1-2	TGTGCCAGCGAGGCTAACTATGGCTACACCTTC	CASEANYGYTF
TRBD2	17	TRBV28	NA	TRBJ2-5	TGTGCCAGCAGTTTAGGCCCTAGCGGGGGGGGAGGTTTGTCCCAGTACTTC	CASSLGPSGGGGLSQYF
TRBD2	15	TRBV6-2/TRBV6-3	NA	TRBJ2-7	TGTGCCAGCAGTAACCCCCCCGCGGGGGGCGCCGAGCAGTACTTC	CASSNPPAGGAEQYF
NA	14	TRBV29-1	NA	TRBJ2-2	TGCAGCGTTGGCACCTCCCGGACTGTCGGGGAGCTGTTTTTT	CSVGTSRTVGELFF
NA	16	TRBV5-1	NA	TRBJ2-2	TGCGCCAGCAGCTTAACCACAACCCCGAACACCGGGGAGCTGTTTTTT	CASSLTTTPNTGELFF
NA	18	TRBV4-3	NA	TRBJ2-2	TGCGCCAGCAGCCAAGTCTGGGGGAGGGGACCAGGGGACGGGGAGCTGTTTTTT	CASSQVWGRGPGDGELFF
TRBD1	16	TRBV4-2	NA	TRBJ2-3	TGTGCCAGCAGCCAAGATAGGGGGCTAGTCTCAGATACGCAGTATTTT	CASSQDRGLVSDTQYF
TRBD1	16	TRBV5-6	NA	TRBJ2-1	TGTGCCAGCAGCGGGCCCCGGGACAGCAAAAGTTCGGAGCAGTTCTTC	CASSGPRDSKSSEQFF
TRBD1	15	TRBV19	NA	TRBJ2-1	TGTGCCAGTAGTATAGCAGGCAGGGGGTACAATGAGCAGTTCTTC	CASSIAGRGYNEQFF
TRBD1	14	TRBV10-1	NA	TRBJ1-1	TGCGCCAGCAGCCCCGGGACAGGGGGCACTGAAGCTTTCTTT	CASSPGTGGTEAFF
TRBD2	16	TRBV5-8	NA	TRBJ2-5	TGTGCCAGCAGCTTGCGACTAGCGGGGGGCCAAGAGACCCAGTACTTC	CASSLRLAGGQETQYF
TRBD2	15	TRBV20-1	NA	TRBJ2-2	TGCAGTGCTAGTACCAGCGGGGGGGTCACCGGGGAGCTGTTTTTT	CSASTSGGVTGELFF
NA	14	TRBV19	once	TRBJ1-2	TGTGCCAGTAGTATGGAAGGACTTAACTATGGCTACACCTTC	CASSMEGLNYGYTF
TRBD1	14	TRBV5-6	few	TRBJ1-6	TGTGCCAGCAGCCCTGACAGGGGTAATTCACCCCTCCACTTT	CASSPDRGNSPLHF
TRBD1	18	TRBV5-1	NA	TRBJ1-1	TGCGCCAGCAGCTCGGGACAGGCAGCTGTAACTTGGAACACTGAAGCTTTCTTT	CASSSGQAAVTWNTEAFF
NA	13	TRBV6-5	NA	TRBJ2-2	TGTGCCAGCAGCGAGGGGGTTTTCGGGGAGCTGTTTTTT	CASSEGVFGELFF
TRBD2	15	TRBV18	NA	TRBJ2-1	TGTGCCAGCTCACCAATCCAGCGGGGGGCCCTTGAGCAGTTCTTC	CASSPIQRGALEQFF
NA	15	TRBV4-3	NA	TRBJ2-7	TGCGCCAGCAGCAACAGGGTAGGGAGTTCCTACGAGCAGTACTTC	CASSNRVGSSYEQYF
NA	13	TRBV5-1	NA	TRBJ2-7	TGCGCCAGCAGCCTCGGACAGTCCTACGAGCAGTACTTC	CASSLGQSYEQYF
TRBD2	16	TRBV5-4	NA	TRBJ2-1	TGTGCCAGCAGCTTGGGAAGCGGGGGCCCCTACAATGAGCAGTTCTTC	CASSLGSGGPYNEQFF
TRBD2	15	TRBV3-1/TRBV3-2	NA	TRBJ2-1	TGTGCCAGCAGCCAAAGTAGCGGGGGACACAATGAGCAGTTCTTC	CASSQSSGGHNEQFF
NA	15	TRBV5-4	NA	TRBJ2-7	TGTGCCAGCAGCCCGGAAGGCGCAGACGGACGGGGGCAGTACTTC	CASSPEGADGRGQYF
NA	15	TRBV4-3	NA	TRBJ2-7	TGCGCCAGCAGCCAAGATTGGGCAGGCCAAAGGGAGCAGTACTTC	CASSQDWAGQREQYF
NA	13	TRBV30	NA	TRBJ1-6	TGTGCCTGGAGTGAACAGGTTGGTTCACCCCTCCACTTT	CAWSEQVGSPLHF
TRBD1	11	TRBV19	NA	TRBJ1-2	TGTGCCAGTGGGACAGTTTATGGCTACACCTTC	CASGTVYGYTF
TRBD1	14	TRBV5-1	NA	TRBJ2-7	TGCGCCAGCAGACCTGGACAGGCGTTCTACGAGCAGTACTTC	CASRPGQAFYEQYF
NA	14	TRBV4-3	NA	TRBJ2-3	TGCGCCAGCAGCCAAGGAACGGGGGCAGATACGCAGTATTTT	CASSQGTGADTQYF
TRBD2	16	TRBV15	once	TRBJ2-1	TGTGCCACCAGCCGTGATGTTGCGGGGGGGTTGAATGAGCAGTTCTTC	CATSRDVAGGLNEQFF
NA	13	TRBV5-4	once	TRBJ2-3	TGTGCCAGCAGTGACACCAGCACAGATACGCAGTATTTT	CASSDTSTDTQYF
NA	13	TRBV5-4	NA	TRBJ1-1	TGTGCCAGCAGCTTGGGGACTAACACTGAAGCTTTCTTT	CASSLGTNTEAFF
TRBD1	14	TRBV15	NA	TRBJ2-1	TGTGCCACCAGGACAGGGAGCTCCTACAATGAGCAGTTCTTC	CATRTGSSYNEQFF
NA	13	TRBV30	NA	TRBJ1-3	TGTGCCTGGAGCTTAAACTCTGGAAACACCATATATTTT	CAWSLNSGNTIYF